What follows are 21 T cell receptor beta chains derived from one specimen sequenced in a study of human T cells and chemical hapten exposure. As for time point: patch test 2, 6 weeks after DPC sensitization. Treatment of the sample: therapeutic diphenylcyclopropenone sensitization with weekly scalp DPC. TCRdb reanalysed the RACE reads using MiXCR and keeps one entry per CDR3 protein. The profile shows under 450,000 distinct CDR3 sequences, roughly 6% of them singletons. The material was whole blood, obtained in connection with sensitization to the hapten diphenylcyclopropenone (DPC). These receptors originate from a woman under 30 with alopecia areata. Some clones in this sample may be carry-over from other donors' samples.

This clonotype came up many times. V and J are TRBV5-1 and TRBJ1-2; unclear D gene. CDR1 is SGHRS and CDR2 is YFSETQ in the germline V gene. Trimming took 1 base from V and 5 from J, leaving 18 bases between them. This CDR3 contains 16 residues. The DNA for the CDR3 is TGCGCCAGCAGCTTGTTTCAGTCCCCCGGGTCTTATGGCTACACCTTC. Its translation: CASSLFQSPGSYGYTF.

This rearrangement joins TRBV5-4 to TRBJ2-5; D is unclear. Germline CDR1 SGHNT, CDR2 YYREEE (reference sequence). V lost 0 bases and J 2 bases, leaving 8 bases between the germline ends. This CDR3 has 14 amino acids. In DNA form, the CDR3 reads TGTGCCAGCAGCTTGGCAGTGGGACAAGAGACCCAGTACTTC. Protein product: CASSLAVGQETQYF. Full variable domain (missing parts from reference TRBV5-4 and TRBJ2-5): ETGVTQSPTHLIKTRGQQVTLRCSSQSGHNTVSWYQQALGQGPQFIFQYYREEENGRGNFPPRFSGLQFPNYSSELNVNALELDDSALYLCASSLAVGQETQYFGPGTRLLVL.

V is TRBV6-5 and J is TRBJ2-7; 10 nucleotides align to TRBD1. CDR3 length: 16 residues. Per the germline V gene, CDR1 is MNHEY and CDR2 is SVGAGI. The V segment lost 3 bases and the J segment 2 bases; nucleotides outside the gene matches: 7. CDR3 protein: CASSYSGQGVAYEQYF. The CDR3 DNA sequence: TGTGCCAGCAGTTATTCCGGACAGGGGGTCGCCTACGAGCAGTACTTC.

This clonotype was picked up many times. This sequence joins TRBV29-1 and TRBJ2-3; D remains ambiguous. V lost 7 bases to trimming and J lost 0 bases, with 14 bases between them. The CDR3 extends over 14 amino acids. Per the germline V gene, CDR1 is SQVTM and CDR2 is ANQGSEA. CDR3 protein: CSAPILTSTDTQYF. The CDR3 DNA reads as TGCAGCGCCCCCATTCTGACTAGCACAGATACGCAGTATTTT.

The chain uses TRBV25-1 and TRBJ2-7, with 10 bases matching TRBD1. Germline CDR1 reads MGHDK; CDR2 reads SYGVNS. The trim removed 7 bases at V and 2 bases at J, leaving 5 bases unmatched. The CDR3 consists of 14 residues. The CDR3 DNA follows: TGTGCCAGCATCCTAGGACAGGGGGCCTACGAGCAGTACTTC. Translation: CASILGQGAYEQYF.

This clonotype has a handful of counts. V usage is TRBV7-3 and J usage is TRBJ1-6, with 7 bases fitting TRBD1. Germline V gene data show CDR1 as SGHTA and CDR2 as FQGTGA. The CDR3 runs to 14 residues. The V and J ends lost 6 bases and 7 bases, in that order; junction bases with no gene match: 6. In DNA form, the CDR3 reads TGTGCCAGCAGTCCCGGGACAGAGAATTCACCCCTCCACTTT. This codes for CASSPGTENSPLHF. Filled out from reference TRBV7-3 and TRBJ1-6, the complete variable domain reads GAGVSQTPSNKVTEKGKYVELRCDPISGHTALYWYRQSLGQGPEFLIYFQGTGAADDSGLPNDRFFAVRPEGSVSTLKIQRTERGDSAVYLCASSPGTENSPLHFGNGTRLTVT.

CDR3 sequence: CASSEAQTGWDEQFF. CDR3 bases: TGTGCCAGCAGTGAAGCGCAAACGGGGTGGGATGAGCAGTTCTTC. The J gene is TRBJ2-1, the V gene TRBV6-1; weak D call: TRBD2 (5 bases). Trimming took 0 bases from V and 8 from J, leaving 14 bases between them. Looked up from germline, CDR1 is MNHNS and CDR2 is SASEGT. This CDR3 contains 15 residues.

The genes are TRBV9 and TRBJ1-3, with D possibly matching TRBD1 (5 bases). V lost 4 bases and J lost 3, with 26 bases in between. Germline CDR1 SGDLS, CDR2 YYNGEE. CDR3 length: 19 residues. CDR3 bases: TGTGCCAGCAGCCCCGAAGGGTTACGAAGGGGAGATTTTGGAAACACCATATATTTT. Translated: CASSPEGLRRGDFGNTIYF. Full variable domain (rest looked up from reference TRBV9 and TRBJ1-3): DSGVTQTPKHLITATGQRVTLRCSPRSGDLSVYWYQQSLDQGLQFLIQYYNGEERAKGNILERFSAQQFPDLHSELNLSSLELGDSALYFCASSPEGLRRGDFGNTIYFGEGSWLTVV.

V gene TRBV6-6 combines with J gene TRBJ2-1; possibly TRBD2 for D (5 bases). Germline V gene sequence: CDR1 MNHNY, CDR2 SVGAGI (reference sequence). The CDR3 extends over 15 amino acids. V was shortened by 5 bases and J by 1 base, with 12 bases between the two germline ends. For the CDR3, the DNA is TGTGCCAGCAGTCCCTTGACGGGGTCCTACAATGAGCAGTTCTTC. Translated, it gives CASSPLTGSYNEQFF.

The V gene is TRBV2, the J gene TRBJ2-5, with D perhaps given as TRBD1 or TRBD2 (5 bases each). The CDR3 totals 16 residues. CDR1 is SNHLY and CDR2 is FYNNEI in the germline V gene. V was pared by 4 bases and J by 0 bases, with 15 bases between. The CDR3: CASSGGSSWYQETQYF. CDR3 DNA: TGTGCCAGCAGTGGGGGGAGTTCGTGGTACCAAGAGACCCAGTACTTC.

This clonotype was picked up a small number of times. As DNA, the CDR3 is TGTGCCAGCTCACCACCGGGGGCGCTATCCTACAATGAGCAGTTCTTC. Translation gives CASSPPGALSYNEQFF. This rearrangement joins TRBV18 to TRBJ2-1, with D maybe TRBD1 (6 bases). The CDR3 contains 16 residues. Germline-derived CDR1 and CDR2 are KGHSH and LQKENI. The V gene lost 0 bases and the J gene lost 1 base, with 10 bases spanning the gap.

This clonotype appeared a few times. The chain joins TRBV3-1 to TRBJ1-6; tentatively, D is TRBD1 (5 bases). V was clipped by 4 bases and J by 12 bases, with 10 bases between them. The CDR3 is 12 amino acids. In germline, CDR1 is LGHDT, CDR2 YNNKEL (reference sequence). The CDR3 loop is CASSRRDLPLHF. The CDR3 region has the DNA TGTGCCAGCAGCCGAAGGGACCTACCCCTCCACTTT.

The chain has TRBV7-2 and TRBJ2-3; 10 positions match TRBD2. Germline CDR1 SGHTA, CDR2 FQGNSA. The CDR3 totals 17 residues. V shed 1 base and J 6 bases; nucleotides not matched to a gene: 10. The CDR3 here is CASSLDLRAGGPDTQYF. The CDR3 DNA reads as TGTGCCAGCAGCTTAGATTTACGAGCGGGGGGGCCGGATACGCAGTATTTT.

This sequence joins TRBV7-2 and TRBJ2-7; 9 bases fit TRBD2. V gave up 3 bases and J gave up 7 bases; unmatched junction bases: 13. The CDR3 length is 16 residues. CDR1 SGHTA and CDR2 FQGNSA come from the germline V gene. For the CDR3, the DNA is TGTGCCAGCAGCTTGGGTTCGCGGGGGGGCCTCGGTGAGCAGTACTTC. Its protein product is CASSLGSRGGLGEQYF.

This clonotype was found many times. The V and J genes are TRBV6-4 and TRBJ2-5, with unresolved D. The CDR3 is 10 residues long. The V gene's germline CDR1 is MRHNA and CDR2 SNTAGT. V gave up 8 bases and J gave up 10 bases, with 11 bases separating them. CDR3 DNA sequence: TGTGCCAGCTCCTGGAAGGGCCAGTACTTC. Translated: CASSWKGQYF.

This clonotype was found many times. The chain has TRBV4-3 and TRBJ1-1; D gene uncertain. V lost 2 bases to trimming and J lost 1 base, with 8 bases between them. Germline assignment: CDR1 LGHNA and CDR2 YSLEER. The CDR3 spans 14 residues. The CDR3 here is CASSQLGANTEAFF. DNA of the CDR3: TGCGCCAGCAGCCAATTAGGCGCGAACACTGAAGCTTTCTTT.

This clonotype has ten or more counts. The J gene is TRBJ1-2, the V gene TRBV12-5, with D maybe TRBD1 (6 bases). V was trimmed by 5 bases and J by 5 bases, leaving 12 bases between them. Germline assignment: CDR1 LGHNT and CDR2 FRNRAP. The CDR3 extends over 13 amino acids. The CDR3 here is CASGTGISYGYTF. CDR3 DNA: TGTGCTAGTGGTACAGGGATTTCATATGGCTACACCTTC.

This clonotype came up a few times. This chain joins TRBV20-1 and TRBJ2-3; D gene unclear. Germline V CDR1 and CDR2: DFQATT, SNEGSKA (reference sequence). Trimming left V 0 bases short and J 2 bases short, with 15 bases between. The CDR3 totals 16 residues. In DNA form, the CDR3 reads TGCAGTGCTAGAGATCTGCAGTCCACCCACACAGATACGCAGTATTTT. This translates into CSARDLQSTHTDTQYF.

In this sample, this clonotype turned up many times. The CDR3 protein is CASMGSQDTQYF. The DNA for the CDR3 is TGTGCCAGCATGGGATCGCAAGATACGCAGTATTTT. The chain employs TRBV6-1 and TRBJ2-3; D not certain. Germline CDR1 MNHNS, CDR2 SASEGT. The germline V and J ends were trimmed by 7 bases and 5 bases, with 10 bases remaining between them. This CDR3 has 12 amino acids.

This clonotype was seen at least ten times. This chain joins TRBV10-2 and TRBJ2-4; maybe TRBD1 (6 bases). The CDR3 extends over 13 amino acids. Per germline, CDR1 WSHSY and CDR2 SAAADI. V gave up 8 bases and J gave up 8 bases, with 16 bases separating them. The CDR3 here is CASGHRDTDIQYF. The CDR3, as DNA: TGCGCCAGCGGACACAGGGATACGGACATTCAGTACTTC.

This clonotype showed up many times. The gene calls are TRBV10-3 and TRBJ1-5, with a tentative D call TRBD1 (5 bases). The V end lost 6 bases, the J end lost 4 bases, and 10 bases lay between the germline ends. Per the germline V gene, CDR1 is ENHRY and CDR2 is SYGVKD. This CDR3 contains 13 residues. CDR3 DNA: TGTGCCATCAGCGGGACCGATAATCAGCCCCAGCATTTT. This codes for CAISGTDNQPQHF.